Each of the 21 T cell receptor beta chains below was sequenced from the same sample in a study of healthy donors' naive CD4 and CD8 T cells. Starting from 500 ng of total RNA, TCR libraries were made with linear amplification. One entry per CDR3 protein results from TCRdb running MiXCR on the reads. The sample has approximately 180,000 distinct CDR3 sequences, nearly 75% seen once. Sequencing used naive CD4+ and CD8+ T cells sorted from blood, pooled from several donors. Every receptor here comes from a pool of human donors in good health; the sample pools cells from several healthy donors.

The chain is built from TRBV29-1 and TRBJ1-1; D call uncertain. The CDR3 sequence is 12 residues long. Per the germline V gene, CDR1 is SQVTM and CDR2 is ANQGSEA. V lost 4 bases and J 1 base, leaving 7 bases between the germline ends. The CDR3 nucleotides are TGCAGCGTTGGACCGTCGAACACTGAAGCTTTCTTT. This codes for CSVGPSNTEAFF.

V and J are TRBV27 and TRBJ2-1, with TRBD2 identical over 7 bases. This CDR3 region has 15 residues. The germline CDR1 and CDR2 sequences are MNHEY and SMNVEV (reference sequence). The V segment lost 7 bases and the J segment 9 bases; nucleotides outside the gene matches: 15. The CDR3 DNA sequence: TGTGCCAGCAATCTAAAAGGGACTACCGGCCCTGAGCAGTTCTTC. It specifies CASNLKGTTGPEQFF.

This chain uses TRBV29-1 with TRBJ1-1; tentatively, D is TRBD1 (5 bases). Between the trimmed V and J ends, which lost 5 bases and 4 bases, there was a span of 17 bases. The V gene's germline CDR1 is SQVTM and CDR2 ANQGSEA. This CDR3 region has 14 residues. CDR3 region: CSVLTGVFATEAFF. The CDR3 bases are TGCAGCGTTCTAACGGGGGTGTTCGCCACTGAAGCTTTCTTT. Using reference TRBV29-1 and TRBJ1-1 for the parts outside the CDR3, the full variable domain is SAVISQKPSRDICQRGTSLTIQCQVDSQVTMMFWYRQQPGQSLTLIATANQGSEATYESGFVIDKFPISRPNLTFSTLTVSNMSPEDSSIYLCSVLTGVFATEAFFGQGTRLTVV.

The rearrangement uses TRBV5-4 and TRBJ2-7, with a weak D call TRBD2 (6 bases). The V gene's germline CDR1 is SGHNT and CDR2 YYREEE (reference sequence). The CDR3 has 14 residues. With 4 bases removed from V and 4 bases from J, the gap between germline ends came to 15 bases. The CDR3 region is CASSQPGGTYEQYF. CDR3 in DNA: TGTGCCAGCAGCCAACCTGGGGGGACGTACGAGCAGTACTTC.

The chain joins TRBV6-2 or TRBV6-3 to TRBJ2-1; TRBD1 is a possible D gene (6 bases). V was trimmed by 8 bases and J by 10 bases, leaving 18 bases between them. The CDR3 sequence is 13 residues long. Germline CDR1 MNHEY, CDR2 SVGEGT. CDR3 in amino acids: CASRRTVMREQFF. Written as DNA, the CDR3 is TGTGCCAGCCGCCGGACAGTGATGAGAGAGCAGTTCTTC.

The genes are TRBV6-2 or TRBV6-3 and TRBJ2-6, with D unresolved. The CDR3 runs 15 residues. The V end lost 0 bases, the J end lost 2 bases, and 5 bases lay between the germline ends. Germline V gene sequence: CDR1 MNHEY, CDR2 SVGEGT. This CDR3 is CASSYSAAGANVLTF. The CDR3 DNA is TGTGCCAGCAGTTACTCGGCGGCTGGGGCCAACGTCCTGACTTTC.

The V and J genes are TRBV5-1 and TRBJ1-5; D not resolved. V lost 4 bases, J lost 2 bases, and 13 bases lay in between. Per the germline V gene, CDR1 is SGHRS and CDR2 is YFSETQ. The CDR3 is 15 residues long. DNA of the CDR3: TGCGCCAGCAGCCCGGAAGGGAGGGGCAATCAGCCCCAGCATTTT. This translates into CASSPEGRGNQPQHF.

This clonotype has more than one count but fewer than ten. This sequence joins TRBV29-1 and TRBJ1-1; D uncertain. The CDR3 consists of 13 residues. Deletions cut 0 bases from V and 2 bases from J, with 7 bases between. The germline gives CDR1 SQVTM, CDR2 ANQGSEA. The chain's CDR3 is CSVEDPDNTEAFF. The CDR3 DNA follows: TGCAGCGTTGAAGATCCAGATAACACTGAAGCTTTCTTT.

V gene TRBV11-1 combines with J gene TRBJ2-2, with 7 positions matching TRBD2. The CDR3 is 18 residues long. The V and J ends lost 4 bases and 3 bases, in that order; junction bases with no gene match: 14. Germline values: CDR1 SGHAT, CDR2 FQDESV (reference sequence). For the CDR3, the DNA is TGTGCCAGCAGCTGGGGCCCGGGGCTAGCGGTAGACACCGGGGAGCTGTTTTTT. It codes for CASSWGPGLAVDTGELFF.

The rearrangement joins TRBV29-1 to TRBJ2-7; TRBD1 matches 11 bases. The CDR3 is 12 residues long. Germline V gives CDR1 SQVTM, CDR2 ANQGSEA. With V trimmed by 5 bases and J by 6 bases, 3 bases remained unmatched. CDR3 in DNA: TGCAGCGTTTTGGACAGGGGGCGCGAGCAGTACTTC. Amino acids: CSVLDRGREQYF.

The chain uses TRBV29-1 and TRBJ1-1; D is unresolved. Germline CDR1 reads SQVTM; CDR2 reads ANQGSEA. The ends were cut back, 8 bases at V and 3 bases at J, with 13 bases in the middle. The length of the CDR3 is 12 residues. The CDR3 DNA reads TGCAGCATTTCCAGTCGGGACACTGAAGCTTTCTTT. Translated, it gives CSISSRDTEAFF.

The chain is built from TRBV6-5 and TRBJ2-3; 11 nucleotides agree with TRBD2. The CDR3 extends over 20 amino acids. The germline CDR1 and CDR2 sequences are MNHEY and SVGAGI. After removal of 0 bases from V and 1 base from J, the junction contained 12 bases not matched to a gene. The CDR3: CASSYSSVAGGPHGTDTQYF. As DNA, the CDR3 is TGTGCCAGCAGTTACTCGAGTGTAGCGGGAGGGCCTCACGGCACAGATACGCAGTATTTT.

The V and J genes are TRBV2 and TRBJ1-1, with D hard to call. The CDR3 contains 14 residues. Germline V lookup: CDR1 SNHLY, CDR2 FYNNEI. V lost 8 bases, J lost 0 bases, and 13 bases lay in between. The CDR3 here is CASGDTGMNTEAFF. DNA for the CDR3: TGTGCCAGCGGGGATACGGGAATGAACACTGAAGCTTTCTTT.

The chain joins TRBV10-3 to TRBJ1-6; D possibly corresponds to TRBD1 (5 bases). With 10 bases removed from V and 10 bases from J, the gap between germline ends came to 23 bases. Germline CDR1 and CDR2: ENHRY and SYGVKD. There are 15 residues in the CDR3. CDR3 sequence: CASREDGHSGSPLHF. The CDR3 nucleotides read TGTGCCAGCAGGGAAGACGGTCACAGCGGGTCACCCCTCCACTTT.

J is TRBJ1-1 and V is TRBV12-3 or TRBV12-4, with a tentative D call TRBD1 (6 bases). The CDR3 runs 13 residues. Trimming removed 10 bases from V and 4 bases from J, with 16 bases in between. CDR3 sequence: CANSLGGGTEAFF. The CDR3 DNA is TGTGCCAACTCGTTAGGAGGGGGCACTGAAGCTTTCTTT.

The V call is TRBV27, the J call TRBJ1-3; D call uncertain. Germline values: CDR1 MNHEY, CDR2 SMNVEV (reference sequence). The V end was cut by 5 bases, the J end by 0 bases, with 11 bases between. The CDR3 runs 15 residues. In DNA form, the CDR3 reads TGTGCCAGCAGTCAAGACGCTAGCTCTGGAAACACCATATATTTT. Translation gives CASSQDASSGNTIYF.

The chain recombines TRBV12-3 or TRBV12-4 with TRBJ2-3, with TRBD1 as a possible D gene (6 bases). The germline V and J ends were trimmed by 5 bases and 1 base, with 19 bases remaining between them. This CDR3 has 17 amino acids. DNA of the CDR3: TGTGCCAGCAGTCCAGGGGACGGTGATGGACGCACAGATACGCAGTATTTT. This sequence encodes CASSPGDGDGRTDTQYF.

This chain links TRBV27 with TRBJ1-1, with 7 bases fitting TRBD1. The germline V gene encodes CDR1 MNHEY and CDR2 SMNVEV (reference sequence). This CDR3 has 14 amino acids. With V trimmed by 6 bases and J by 2 bases, 6 bases remained unmatched. As DNA, the CDR3 is TGTGCCAGCAGCAGTAACAGGGGTAACACTGAAGCTTTCTTT. Amino acids: CASSSNRGNTEAFF.

The chain couples TRBV11-2 to TRBJ2-5; D possibly uses TRBD1 or TRBD2 (5 bases each). The CDR3 contains 14 residues. Trimming took off 2 bases at V and 4 bases at J, with 11 bases between the two ends. The germline V gene encodes CDR1 SGHAT and CDR2 FQNNGV. The CDR3 sequence is CASSLIEGIETQYF. The CDR3 DNA follows: TGTGCCAGCAGCTTAATTGAGGGGATAGAGACCCAGTACTTC.

The V and J genes are TRBV18 and TRBJ1-1, with D hard to call. V lost 0 bases and J lost 1, with 15 bases in between. CDR1 is KGHSH and CDR2 is LQKENI in the germline V gene. The CDR3 totals 17 residues. CDR3 loop: CASSPPIRQPGNTEAFF. The CDR3 nucleotides are TGTGCCAGCTCACCACCGATTCGACAACCTGGGAACACTGAAGCTTTCTTT.

The chain has TRBV4-2 and TRBJ2-1, with unresolved D. The CDR3 is 12 amino acids. From germline, CDR1 is LGHNA and CDR2 YNFKEQ. V lost 2 bases and J lost 5, with 4 bases in between. CDR3 region: CASSQWDNEQFF. The CDR3 region has the DNA TGTGCCAGCAGCCAATGGGACAATGAGCAGTTCTTC.